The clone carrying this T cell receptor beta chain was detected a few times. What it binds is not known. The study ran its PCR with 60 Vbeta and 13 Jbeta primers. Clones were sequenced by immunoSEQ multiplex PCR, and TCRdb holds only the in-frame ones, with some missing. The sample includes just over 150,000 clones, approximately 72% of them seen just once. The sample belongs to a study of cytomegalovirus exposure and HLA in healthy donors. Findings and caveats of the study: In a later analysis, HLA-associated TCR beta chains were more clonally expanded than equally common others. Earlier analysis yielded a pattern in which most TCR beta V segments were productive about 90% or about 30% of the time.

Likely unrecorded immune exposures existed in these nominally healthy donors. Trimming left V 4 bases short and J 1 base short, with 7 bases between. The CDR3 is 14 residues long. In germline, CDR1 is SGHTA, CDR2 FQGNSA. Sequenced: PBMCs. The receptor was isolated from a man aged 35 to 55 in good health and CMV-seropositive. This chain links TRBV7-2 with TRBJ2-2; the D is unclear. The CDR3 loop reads CASSSQLNTGELFF. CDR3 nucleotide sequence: TGTGCCAGCAGCTCACAGCTGAACACCGGGGAGCTGTTTTTT.